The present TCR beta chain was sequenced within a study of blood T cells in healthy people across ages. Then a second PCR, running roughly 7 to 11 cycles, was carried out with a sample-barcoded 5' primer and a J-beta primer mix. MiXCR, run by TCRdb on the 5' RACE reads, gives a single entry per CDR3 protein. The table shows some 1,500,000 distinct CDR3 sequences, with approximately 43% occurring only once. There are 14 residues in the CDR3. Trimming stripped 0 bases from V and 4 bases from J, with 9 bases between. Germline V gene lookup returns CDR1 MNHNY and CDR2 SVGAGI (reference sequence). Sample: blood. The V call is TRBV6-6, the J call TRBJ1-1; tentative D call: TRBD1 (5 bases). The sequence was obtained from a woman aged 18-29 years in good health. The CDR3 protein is CASSYSSGATEAFF. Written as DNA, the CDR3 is TGTGCCAGCAGTTACTCATCCGGGGCCACTGAAGCTTTCTTT.